Listed here are 25 T cell receptor beta chains from one sample, sequenced in a study of cytomegalovirus exposure and HLA in healthy donors. Method: immunoSEQ multiplex PCR; TCRdb's copy keeps in-frame clones and lacks some. Seen here are more than 85,000 clones, roughly nine tenths observed once, and the top ten hold approximately 4%. Sequencing was done on a sample of PBMCs. These receptors were taken from a woman aged 18-30 years in good health and CMV-seropositive.

The chain employs TRBV7-9 and TRBJ1-2; D gene unclear. The CDR3 is 14 residues long. Deletions cut 5 bases from V and 4 bases from J, with 14 bases between. The V gene's germline CDR1 is SEHNR and CDR2 FQNEAQ (reference sequence). CDR3 bases: TGTGCCAGCAGCGCCCGTCGCGGCCCCTATGGCTACACCTTC. Translation gives CASSARRGPYGYTF. The variable domain in full, with the rest retrieved from reference TRBV7-9 and TRBJ1-2, is DTGVSQNPRHKITKRGQNVTFRCDPISEHNRLYWYRQTLGQGPEFLTYFQNEAQLEKSRLLSDRFSAERPKGSFSTLEIQRTEQGDSAMYLCASSARRGPYGYTFGSGTRLTVV.

The chain recombines TRBV7-9 with TRBJ2-7; 8 positions agree with TRBD2. The CDR3 is made up of 17 amino acids. V shed 5 bases and J 0 bases; nucleotides not matched to a gene: 12. CDR1 SEHNR and CDR2 FQNEAQ come from the germline V gene (reference sequence). This CDR3 reads CASSHGRRGASSYEQYF. CDR3 in DNA: TGTGCCAGCAGCCACGGCCGGCGGGGGGCGAGCTCCTACGAGCAGTACTTC.

J is TRBJ2-3 and V is TRBV13; 7 nucleotides match TRBD1. Germline CDR1 is PRHDT and CDR2 is FYEKMQ (reference sequence). V lost 5 bases to trimming and J lost 0 bases; unmatched junction nucleotides: 5. The CDR3 is 15 residues long. The CDR3 loop is CASSPGTASTDTQYF. The CDR3 coding sequence is TGTGCCAGCAGCCCGGGGACAGCCAGCACAGATACGCAGTATTTT.

The J gene is TRBJ2-3, the V gene TRBV5-4; 8 bases are a match to TRBD2. Germline CDR1 SGHNT, CDR2 YYREEE (reference sequence). With 1 base clipped from V and 3 bases from J, the junction kept 4 bases outside the gene matches. The CDR3 contains 15 residues. This chain's CDR3 is CASSLTSGETDTQYF. CDR3 sequence (DNA): TGTGCCAGCAGCTTGACTAGCGGAGAAACAGATACGCAGTATTTT.

The chain carries TRBV30 and TRBJ2-5, with D perhaps TRBD1 (6 bases). Judging by the DNA end, TRBJ2-7 fits better; the J call may be wrong. This CDR3 is 17 amino acids long. The V gene's germline CDR1 is GTSNPN and CDR2 SVGIG (reference sequence). Here the CDR3 DNA reads TGTGCCTGGAGAGAAAGGGAGACTCAGGGGTTGGTCTACGAGCAGTACTTC. Protein sequence: CAWRERETQGLVYEQYF.

This sequence joins TRBV9 and TRBJ1-1; tentative D call: TRBD1 (6 bases). Germline CDR1 and CDR2: SGDLS and YYNGEE. V was clipped by 0 bases and J by 0 bases, with 9 bases between them. CDR3 length equals 15 residues. CDR3 DNA: TGTGCCAGCAGCGTAGTAGGGGGACTGAACACTGAAGCTTTCTTT. Translated, it gives CASSVVGGLNTEAFF.

This clone was detected a few times. V and J are TRBV28 and TRBJ2-7, with D maybe TRBD1 (6 bases). Trimming took off 5 bases at V and 3 bases at J, with 11 bases between the two ends. The CDR3 covers 13 residues. Germline lookup yields CDR1 MDHEN and CDR2 SYDVKM. The DNA for the CDR3 is TGTGCCAGCAGTGTGGGCAGGGGCTACGAGCAGTACTTC. Translated, it gives CASSVGRGYEQYF.

The chain employs TRBV6-1 and TRBJ1-2; possible D gene TRBD1, 6 bases. V was trimmed by 7 bases and J by 5 bases, leaving 14 bases between them. This CDR3 has 13 amino acids. Looked up from germline, CDR1 is MNHNS and CDR2 is SASEGT. The CDR3 bases are TGTGCCAGCATTGAGGGGGGAGTATATGGCTACACCTTC. Translation gives CASIEGGVYGYTF.

J is TRBJ1-5 and V is TRBV11-3; D gene unclear. V dropped 2 bases and J dropped 4 bases, with 6 bases sitting between them. The CDR3 is made up of 13 amino acids. CDR1 and CDR2 (germline): SGHNT, YENEEA. CDR3 sequence (DNA): TGTGCCAGCAGCTTATCCATGAATCAGCCCCAGCATTTT. Its translation is CASSLSMNQPQHF.

This chain uses TRBV6-5 with TRBJ2-1; 7 positions match TRBD2. Germline CDR1 reads MNHEY; CDR2 reads SVGAGI. The CDR3 sequence is 13 residues long. V gave up 2 bases and J gave up 9 bases; unmatched junction bases: 4. CDR3 sequence (DNA): TGTGCCAGCAGTTACGGACTAGTTTCTGAGCAGTTCTTC. Translating gives CASSYGLVSEQFF.

This clone came up once. The rearrangement links TRBV28 to TRBJ1-2, with D possibly matching TRBD1 (5 bases). From germline, CDR1 is MDHEN and CDR2 SYDVKM. The CDR3 loop spans 15 amino acids. V was cut by 6 bases and J by 4 bases, with 18 bases left in between. The CDR3 sequence: CASSSTVGGGYGYTF. The CDR3 DNA sequence: TGTGCCAGCAGCTCGACGGTGGGGGGTGGCTATGGCTACACCTTC.

The V gene is TRBV9, the J gene TRBJ1-6; possible D gene TRBD1, 5 bases. The germline V gene encodes CDR1 SGDLS and CDR2 YYNGEE. This CDR3 region has 16 residues. Trimming removed 4 bases from V and 3 bases from J, with 14 bases in between. The CDR3 region is CASSPRQQNYNSPLHF. DNA of the CDR3: TGTGCCAGCAGCCCCCGACAGCAGAACTATAATTCACCCCTCCACTTT.

The chain combines TRBV30 with TRBJ2-7; possible D gene TRBD1, 5 bases. V was trimmed by 8 bases and J by 0 bases, leaving 20 bases between them. The CDR3 length is 15 residues. Per germline, CDR1 GTSNPN and CDR2 SVGIG (reference sequence). The CDR3 loop reads CAHQNLGQGSYEQYF. The CDR3 nucleotides read TGTGCCCATCAAAACCTCGGCCAGGGCTCCTACGAGCAGTACTTC.

The V call is TRBV6-5, the J call TRBJ1-2; D might be TRBD1 (6 bases). The ends were cut back, 6 bases at V and 6 bases at J, with 17 bases in the middle. Germline CDR1 MNHEY, CDR2 SVGAGI. The CDR3 length is 14 residues. The CDR3 region is CASRPGGLGDGYTF. DNA of the CDR3: TGTGCCAGCAGACCGGGGGGCCTGGGGGATGGCTACACCTTC.

J is TRBJ1-1 and V is TRBV9, with a weak D call TRBD1 (5 bases). CDR1 and CDR2 (germline): SGDLS, YYNGEE. Trimming shortened V by 2 bases and J by 4 bases, and 9 bases separated the two germline ends. This CDR3 is built from 13 residues. CDR3: CASSVSRVTEAFF. DNA for the CDR3: TGTGCCAGCAGCGTCAGCAGGGTCACTGAAGCTTTCTTT.

V usage is TRBV6-5 and J usage is TRBJ2-7, with a tentative D call TRBD2 (5 bases). Germline CDR1 MNHEY, CDR2 SVGAGI. V was pared by 2 bases and J by 1 base, with 9 bases between. The CDR3 runs 14 residues. The CDR3 loop is CASSYNSGSYEQYF. CDR3 nucleotides: TGTGCCAGCAGTTACAACAGCGGATCCTACGAGCAGTACTTC.

J is TRBJ1-2 and V is TRBV9; no clear D. The ends were cut back, 3 bases at V and 4 bases at J, with 22 bases in the middle. CDR3 size: 17 residues. Germline V gene data show CDR1 as SGDLS and CDR2 as YYNGEE. The CDR3 here is CASSGPGVGRDPYGYTF. Here the CDR3 DNA reads TGTGCCAGCAGCGGGCCCGGGGTCGGGCGGGATCCCTATGGCTACACCTTC. Looking up the rest from reference TRBV9 and TRBJ1-2 gives the full variable domain: DSGVTQTPKHLITATGQRVTLRCSPRSGDLSVYWYQQSLDQGLQFLIQYYNGEERAKGNILERFSAQQFPDLHSELNLSSLELGDSALYFCASSGPGVGRDPYGYTFGSGTRLTVV.

CDR3 sequence reads: CASSITSGYYEQYF. In DNA, the CDR3 is TGTGCCAGTAGTATAACTAGCGGGTACTACGAGCAGTACTTC. This chain uses TRBV19 with TRBJ2-7; TRBD2 aligns across 9 bases. This CDR3 is built from 14 residues. Germline loops: CDR1 LNHDA, CDR2 SQIVND (reference sequence). The V gene end was trimmed by 2 bases and the J gene end by 3 bases; junction bases not matched to a gene: 2.

A few counts support this clone. The chain carries TRBV7-9 and TRBJ1-4, with 8 bases that match TRBD1. The CDR3 sequence is 14 residues long. V trimming: 1 base; J trimming: 7 bases; junction bases outside the gene matches: 2. Germline V gene data show CDR1 as SEHNR and CDR2 as FQNEAQ (reference sequence). Written as DNA, the CDR3 is TGTGCCAGCAGCTTAGGCGGACAGGGTGAAAAACTGTTTTTT. Protein: CASSLGGQGEKLFF. Complete variable domain (other parts from reference TRBV7-9 and TRBJ1-4): DTGVSQNPRHKITKRGQNVTFRCDPISEHNRLYWYRQTLGQGPEFLTYFQNEAQLEKSRLLSDRFSAERPKGSFSTLEIQRTEQGDSAMYLCASSLGGQGEKLFFGSGTQLSVL.

This clone has just a few counts. This chain joins TRBV10-1 and TRBJ2-3; 10 nucleotides align to TRBD2. Germline CDR1 and CDR2: WNHNN and SYGVQD (reference sequence). V gave up 6 bases and J gave up 2 bases; unmatched junction bases: 5. The CDR3 runs to 15 residues. The CDR3 DNA follows: TGCGCCAGCAGCCCCGGGACTAGCGACACAGATACGCAGTATTTT. Protein product: CASSPGTSDTDTQYF.

This clone has a single count. The genes are TRBV10-1 and TRBJ2-1; 8 bases fit TRBD2. V trimming: 3 bases; J trimming: 5 bases; junction bases outside the gene matches: 6. Germline CDR1 reads WNHNN; CDR2 reads SYGVQD (reference sequence). CDR3 length: 15 amino acids. CDR3 in amino acids: CASSDTLADDNEQFF. CDR3 coding DNA: TGCGCCAGCAGTGATACACTAGCGGATGACAATGAGCAGTTCTTC.

The chain couples TRBV28 to TRBJ2-7; weak D call: TRBD1 (5 bases). The CDR3 consists of 13 residues. Trimming pared 7 bases from V and 1 base from J, leaving 11 bases between. Germline values: CDR1 MDHEN, CDR2 SYDVKM. The CDR3 here is CASKEGASYEQYF. The DNA of the CDR3 is TGTGCCAGCAAGGAAGGGGCTTCCTACGAGCAGTACTTC.

This clone was recorded once. The V call is TRBV19, the J call TRBJ2-7; D uncertain. Germline CDR1 and CDR2: LNHDA and SQIVND (reference sequence). The CDR3 is made up of 16 amino acids. Trimming stripped 5 bases from V and 2 bases from J, with 19 bases between. CDR3 residues: CASSEIRISTPYEQYF. CDR3 nucleotides: TGTGCCAGTAGTGAAATCAGAATCTCAACCCCCTACGAGCAGTACTTC.

This clone was counted only a few times. The chain is built from TRBV28 and TRBJ2-7; possible D gene TRBD2, 5 bases. CDR1 MDHEN and CDR2 SYDVKM come from the germline V gene. This CDR3 spans 12 amino acids. V gave up 8 bases and J gave up 6 bases, with 14 bases separating them. This chain's CDR3 is CASGSLSREQYF. The CDR3 coding sequence is TGTGCCAGCGGGAGCCTATCCCGCGAGCAGTACTTC.

The V gene is TRBV6-5, the J gene TRBJ2-5; D unclear. Germline CDR1 is MNHEY and CDR2 is SVGAGI. V dropped 0 bases and J dropped 5 bases, with 7 bases sitting between them. CDR3 length equals 13 residues. CDR3 sequence (DNA): TGTGCCAGCAGTTACTCGGTCCGGGAGACCCAGTACTTC. This translates into CASSYSVRETQYF.